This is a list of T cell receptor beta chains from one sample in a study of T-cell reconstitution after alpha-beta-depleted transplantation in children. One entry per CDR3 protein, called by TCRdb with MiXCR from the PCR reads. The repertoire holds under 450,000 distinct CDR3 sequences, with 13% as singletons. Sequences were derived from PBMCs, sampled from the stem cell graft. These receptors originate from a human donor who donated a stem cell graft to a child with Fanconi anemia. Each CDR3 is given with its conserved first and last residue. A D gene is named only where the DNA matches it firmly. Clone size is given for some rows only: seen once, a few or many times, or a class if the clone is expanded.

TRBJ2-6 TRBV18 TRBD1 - TGTGCCAGCTCACCCGCGACAGGGGGTGCTGGGGCCAACGTCCTGACTTTC CASSPATGGAGANVLTF
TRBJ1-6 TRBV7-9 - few TGTGCCAGCAGTTTAAGCCCCCTTTGGCCCCTCCACTTT CASSLSPLWPLHF
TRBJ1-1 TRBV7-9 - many TGTGCCAGCAGCTTAGCGGAACTCCCCGACGGCGTAGACACTGAAGCTTTCTTT CASSLAELPDGVDTEAFF
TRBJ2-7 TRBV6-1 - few TGTGCCAGCAGAATGACAGAACTCTCCTACGAGCAGTACTTC CASRMTELSYEQYF
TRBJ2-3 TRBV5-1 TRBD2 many TGCGCCAGCAGCCCCGGACTAGCGGAAACGCAGTATTTT CASSPGLAETQYF
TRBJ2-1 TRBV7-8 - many TGTGCCAGCAGCTTAGCAAGGAGTCAGTTCTTC CASSLARSQFF
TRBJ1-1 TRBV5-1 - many TGCGCCAGCAGTCTCGCCCTGGGGGTGAGTCGAGAGAACACTGAAGCTTTCTTT CASSLALGVSRENTEAFF
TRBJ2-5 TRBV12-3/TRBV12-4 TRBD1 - TGTGCCAGCAGTTGGGGACAGTACCAAGAGACCCAGTACTTC CASSWGQYQETQYF
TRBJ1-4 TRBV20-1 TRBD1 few TGCAGTGCTTTCCCCGGACAGGGAACTGAAAAACTGTTTTTT CSAFPGQGTEKLFF
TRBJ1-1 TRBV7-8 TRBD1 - TGTGCCAGCAGCGCGACGGGACAGGGGGCGAGGACTGAAGCTTTCTTT CASSATGQGARTEAFF
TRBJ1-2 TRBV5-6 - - TGTGCCAGCAGCTTGGGTGTGTCTGGCTACACCTTC CASSLGVSGYTF
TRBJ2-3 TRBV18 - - TGTGCCAGCTCACCGGTTCAAACTAGCACAGATACGCAGTATTTT CASSPVQTSTDTQYF
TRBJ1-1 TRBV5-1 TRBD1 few TGCGCCAGCAGCTGGAGACAGGGAATCGGGACTGAAGCTTTCTTT CASSWRQGIGTEAFF
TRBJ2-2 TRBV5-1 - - TGCGCCAGCAGCCCAGGATTGGACAGCGGGGAGCTGTTTTTT CASSPGLDSGELFF
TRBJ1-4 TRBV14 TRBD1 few TGTGCCAGCAGCCGACAGGGGGGAGAAAAACTGTTTTTT CASSRQGGEKLFF
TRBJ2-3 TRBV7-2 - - TGTGCCAGCAGCTTAGAGTCGGGCAGAAGCACAGATACGCAGTATTTT CASSLESGRSTDTQYF
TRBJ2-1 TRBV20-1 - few TGCAGTGCGCCCGCGGTTAGCCGGGCCGGTGAGCAGTTCTTC CSAPAVSRAGEQFF
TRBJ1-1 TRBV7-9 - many TGTGCCAGCAGCTGGGCGAATACTGAAGCTTTCTTT CASSWANTEAFF
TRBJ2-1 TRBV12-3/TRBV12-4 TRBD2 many TGTGCCAGCAGGGGGACTAGCTCGCGCTACAATGAGCAGTTCTTC CASRGTSSRYNEQFF
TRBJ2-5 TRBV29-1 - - TGCAGCGTTGAAGCCCAGGGGGAGACCCAGTACTTC CSVEAQGETQYF
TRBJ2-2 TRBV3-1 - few TGTGCCAGCAGCCAAGTTGGACTCAACACCGGGGAGCTGTTTTTT CASSQVGLNTGELFF
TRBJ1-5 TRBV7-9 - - TGTGCCAGCAGCTTATATCCCGGGCATAACAATCAGCCCCAGCATTTT CASSLYPGHNNQPQHF
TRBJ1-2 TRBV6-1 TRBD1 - TGTGCCAGCAGTGCTGGACAGGGGGCGCATGGCTACACCTTC CASSAGQGAHGYTF
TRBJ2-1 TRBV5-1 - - TGCGCCAGCAGCTTGGCCGGGATAAACCATGAGCAGTTCTTC CASSLAGINHEQFF
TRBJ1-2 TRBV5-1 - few TGCGCCAGCAGCCGGCCGGAGCCTGGAGTTGGCTACACCTTC CASSRPEPGVGYTF
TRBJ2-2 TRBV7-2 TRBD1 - TGTGCCAGCAGCTTACCGGGACAGCCAACAAACACCGGGGAGCTGTTTTTT CASSLPGQPTNTGELFF
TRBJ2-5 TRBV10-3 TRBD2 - TGTGCCATCAGTGAGTCAACTAGCGGGGGGTTGGAGACCCAGTACTTC CAISESTSGGLETQYF
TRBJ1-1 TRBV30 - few TGTGCCTGGAGTGTACGGGTGATGAACACTGAAGCTTTCTTT CAWSVRVMNTEAFF
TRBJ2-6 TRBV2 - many TGTGCCAGGACGGGGATCGGCTCTGGGGCCAACGTCCTGACTTTC CARTGIGSGANVLTF
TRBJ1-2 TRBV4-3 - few TGCGCCAGCAGCCAAATCACGTTTGGGGGGACTGGGAGCTACACCTTC CASSQITFGGTGSYTF
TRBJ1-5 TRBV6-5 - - TGTGCCAGCAGTTTTTCGACTCAAGGGCCCCAGCATTTT CASSFSTQGPQHF
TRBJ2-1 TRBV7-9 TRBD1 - TGTGCCAGCAGCTCAAGGGGGACAGGGGAAGATGAGCAGTTCTTC CASSSRGTGEDEQFF
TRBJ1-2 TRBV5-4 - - TGTGCCAGCAGCAACCCAGCTGAGGTCTATGGCTACACCTTC CASSNPAEVYGYTF
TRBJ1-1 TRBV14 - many TGTGCCAGCAGCCCTTCACCCGACAGAACCCCTGAAGCTTTCTTT CASSPSPDRTPEAFF
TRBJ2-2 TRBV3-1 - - TGTGCCAGCAGCCCGCAGGGAGTGGAGCTGTTTTTT CASSPQGVELFF
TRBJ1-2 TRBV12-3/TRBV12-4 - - TGTGCCAGCAGTTCAGGGAATGGCTATGGCTACACCTTC CASSSGNGYGYTF
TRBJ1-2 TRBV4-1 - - TGCGCCAGCAGCCAAGACGGACAGAGCCCCTTTACCCCCGGCTATCGAGGCTACACCTTC CASSQDGQSPFTPGYRGYTF
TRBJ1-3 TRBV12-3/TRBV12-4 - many TGTGCCAGCAGACCCGTGGGAGGGGGAAACACCATATATTTT CASRPVGGGNTIYF
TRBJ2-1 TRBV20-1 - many TGCAGTGCTAGTCGGCCAGGGGAAGGAGATGAGCAGTTCTTC CSASRPGEGDEQFF
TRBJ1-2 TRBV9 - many TGTGCCAGCAGCGTAGGCTATGGCTACACCTTC CASSVGYGYTF
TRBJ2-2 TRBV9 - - TGTGCCAGCAGCGTATTAGGGCCCGGGGAGCTGTTTTTT CASSVLGPGELFF
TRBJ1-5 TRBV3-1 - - TGTGCCAGCAGCGTCATGGGACAGCCCCAGCATTTT CASSVMGQPQHF
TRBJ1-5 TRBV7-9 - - TGTGCCAGCAGCCGGATGAGTGGCAGCAATCAGCCCCAGCATTTT CASSRMSGSNQPQHF
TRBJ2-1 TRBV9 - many TGTGCCAGCAGCGTAGGTGCTGGTTCCTACAATGAGCAGTTCTTC CASSVGAGSYNEQFF
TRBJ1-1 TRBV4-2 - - TGTGCCAGCAGCCCTTTCTGGGATTTGGGGAACACTGAAGCTTTCTTT CASSPFWDLGNTEAFF